This T cell receptor (beta chain) was documented in a study of Graves' ophthalmopathy and Graves' hyperthyroidism. If patients had other autoimmune diseases, uncontrolled infections, pregnancy or lactation, they were excluded. This clonotype occurred a few times. Per the germline V gene, CDR1 is DFQATT and CDR2 is SNEGSKA (reference sequence). Between the trimmed V and J ends, which lost 5 bases and 1 base, there was a span of 20 bases. The CDR3 consists of 16 residues. For repertoire sequencing, the TCR beta CDR3 regions were amplified from RNA transcripts. An initial RT-PCR round employing HTBI primers preceded a second-round multiplex PCR. Using its own MiXCR run on the multiplex PCR reads, TCRdb lists one record per CDR3 protein. The data hold roughly 1.1 million distinct CDR3 sequences, with less than 45% observed a single time.

This receptor was obtained from an adult man with Graves' hyperthyroidism. The rearrangement links TRBV20-1 to TRBJ1-1, with D possibly TRBD1 on 5 matching bases. What was sequenced was peripheral blood or thyroid tissue (not recorded which). CDR3 sequence reads: CSAYHPRDRPNTEAFF. The CDR3 DNA sequence: TGCAGTGCTTATCACCCACGAGACAGACCGAACACTGAAGCTTTCTTT.